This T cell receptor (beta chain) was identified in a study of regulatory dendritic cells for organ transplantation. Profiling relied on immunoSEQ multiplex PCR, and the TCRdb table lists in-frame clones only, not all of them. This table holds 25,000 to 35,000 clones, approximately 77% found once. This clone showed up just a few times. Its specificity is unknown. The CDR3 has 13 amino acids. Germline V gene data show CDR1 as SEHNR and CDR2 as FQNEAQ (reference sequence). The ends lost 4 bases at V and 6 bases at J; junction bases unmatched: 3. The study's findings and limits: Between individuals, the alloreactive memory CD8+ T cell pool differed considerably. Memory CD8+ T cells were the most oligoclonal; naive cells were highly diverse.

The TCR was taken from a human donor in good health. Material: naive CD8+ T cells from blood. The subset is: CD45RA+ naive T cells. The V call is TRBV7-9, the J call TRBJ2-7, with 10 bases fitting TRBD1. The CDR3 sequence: CASSSDRGREQYF. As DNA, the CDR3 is TGTGCCAGCAGCTCCGACAGGGGGCGCGAGCAGTACTTC.